These 7 T cell receptor beta chains share one sample of origin, sequenced in a study of T cells in Graves' hyperthyroidism and ophthalmopathy. RNA transcripts served as the template for amplifying TCR beta CDR3 regions. The HTBI primer set was used in a first-round RT-PCR of the TCR CDR3. TCRdb called the multiplex PCR reads again in MiXCR, with one record for every CDR3 protein. The table includes 550,000 to 850,000 distinct CDR3 sequences, around a sixth detected once. The sequenced material came from blood. All receptors derive from a woman in her fifties or sixties with Graves' hyperthyroidism that later progressed to Graves' ophthalmopathy.

This clonotype was seen only a few times. This chain links TRBV5-6 with TRBJ2-2; 8 bases are shared with TRBD1. Germline V gene data show CDR1 as SGHDT and CDR2 as YYEEEE. The CDR3 is made up of 15 amino acids. After removal of 0 bases from V and 7 bases from J, the junction contained 5 bases not matched to a gene. The DNA for the CDR3 is TGTGCCAGCAGCTTGGATTCGACAGGGGTCGGGGAGCTGTTTTTT. Translation: CASSLDSTGVGELFF.

This clonotype was recorded many times. The chain is built from TRBV27 and TRBJ1-5; 7 bases are shared with TRBD1. V was pared by 6 bases and J by 3 bases, with 5 bases of the junction left unmatched. The CDR3 loop spans 14 amino acids. Per germline, CDR1 MNHEY and CDR2 SMNVEV (reference sequence). The CDR3 spells CASRLEGANQPQHF. For the CDR3, the DNA is TGTGCCAGCAGATTGGAGGGGGCCAATCAGCCCCAGCATTTT.

The CDR3 nucleotides are TGTGCCAGCTCACCGGGGGGGCTGGATGAGCAGTTCTTC. Its translation is CASSPGGLDEQFF. V and J are TRBV18 and TRBJ2-1; D may be TRBD2 (7 bases). The CDR3 sequence is 13 residues long. Germline V gene lookup returns CDR1 KGHSH and CDR2 LQKENI. Deletions cut 3 bases from V and 8 bases from J, with 11 bases between.

The V call is TRBV20-1, the J call TRBJ2-3; 11 bases are a match to TRBD2. V was clipped by 5 bases and J by 6 bases; unmatched bases: 7. Per the germline V gene, CDR1 is DFQATT and CDR2 is SNEGSKA (reference sequence). The CDR3 totals 14 residues. As DNA, the CDR3 is TGCAGTGCTCTTAGCGGGGGGGCGGCGGATACGCAGTATTTT. It encodes CSALSGGAADTQYF.

This clonotype was observed a few times. The V call is TRBV7-3, the J call TRBJ2-1, with a tentative D call TRBD2 (5 bases). This CDR3 is built from 12 residues. CDR1 and CDR2 from the germline V gene are SGHTA and FQGTGA. Trimming removed 3 bases from V and 8 bases from J, with 8 bases in between. The CDR3 protein is CASSFEGDEQFF. The CDR3 bases are TGTGCCAGCAGCTTTGAGGGAGATGAGCAGTTCTTC. The full variable domain, completed using reference TRBV7-3 and TRBJ2-1, is GAGVSQTPSNKVTEKGKYVELRCDPISGHTALYWYRQSLGQGPEFLIYFQGTGAADDSGLPNDRFFAVRPEGSVSTLKIQRTERGDSAVYLCASSFEGDEQFFGPGTRLTVL.

This clonotype was counted many times. The rearrangement joins TRBV12-3 or TRBV12-4 to TRBJ2-3, with 8 positions matching TRBD1. The CDR3 is 17 amino acids. V was pared by 3 bases and J by 0 bases, with 8 bases of the junction left unmatched. CDR3 nucleotides: TGTGCCAGCAGTTTTTATCTGGGGACAGGTAGCACAGATACGCAGTATTTT. It translates to CASSFYLGTGSTDTQYF.

This clonotype was picked up many times. The J gene is TRBJ2-5, the V gene TRBV11-2, with unresolved D. The CDR3 is 15 residues long. Trimming stripped 7 bases from V and 2 bases from J, with 17 bases between. The germline gives CDR1 SGHAT, CDR2 FQNNGV. CDR3 region: CASTPSAVRQETQYF. CDR3 nucleotides: TGTGCCAGCACCCCGTCGGCAGTGAGACAAGAGACCCAGTACTTC.